Listed below are T cell receptor beta chains from one sample, sequenced in a study of shared clonotypes between healthy human individuals. Sequencing was performed with immunoSEQ multiplex PCR; in TCRdb, only in-frame clones are kept and a portion is missing. Among roughly 1,800,000 clones listed, approximately 94% were seen once. The source material was naive CD8+ T cells sorted from blood. These receptors originate from a man between 18 and 29 years old in good health. CDR3s include the opening cysteine and the closing phenylalanine or tryptophan. The order of the fields is clone size, D gene, V gene, J gene, CDR3 protein, CDR3 DNA. A D gene is named only where the DNA matches it firmly. Not every row has a clone size; where given, it reads once, few, many or a size class.

>-|-|TRBV28|TRBJ1-3
CASSSYRELTGNTIYF
TGTGCCAGCAGTTCATACAGGGAGCTGACGGGAAACACCATATATTTT
>-|TRBD2|TRBV11-2|TRBJ2-1
CASSLDLLAGGTVGQFF
TGTGCCAGCAGCTTAGACTTACTAGCGGGAGGGACTGTTGGGCAGTTCTTC
>-|TRBD1|TRBV2|TRBJ1-1
CASSVRTGGINTEAFF
TGTGCCAGCAGTGTTCGGACAGGGGGTATTAACACTGAAGCTTTCTTT
>once|TRBD2|TRBV4-3|TRBJ2-7
CASSLGGETYEQYF
TGCGCCAGCAGCCTCGGGGGGGAGACCTACGAGCAGTACTTC
>-|TRBD1|TRBV6-6|TRBJ2-7
CASSTPTGTEQYF
TGTGCCAGCAGCACTCCGACAGGGACCGAGCAGTACTTC
>-|-|TRBV2|TRBJ1-1
CASSEERGLGTEAFF
TGTGCCAGCAGTGAAGAGCGGGGGCTGGGCACTGAAGCTTTCTTT
>-|TRBD1|TRBV28|TRBJ2-5
CASSDTGGVETQYF
TGTGCCAGCAGTGACACAGGGGGCGTTGAGACCCAGTACTTC
>-|-|TRBV9|TRBJ1-2
CASSGDGGGFYGYTF
TGTGCCAGCAGCGGCGATGGGGGTGGGTTCTATGGCTACACCTTC
>-|-|TRBV7-9|TRBJ1-1
CASSSGNWVAEAFF
TGTGCCAGCAGCTCCGGCAATTGGGTGGCTGAAGCTTTCTTT
>-|-|TRBV29-1|TRBJ2-7
CSTQGPAYEQYF
TGCAGCACCCAAGGACCGGCCTACGAGCAGTACTTC
>-|-|TRBV4-3|TRBJ1-1
CASSQAPSGNTEAFF
TGCGCCAGCAGCCAAGCCCCGTCCGGGAACACTGAAGCTTTCTTT
>-|-|TRBV6-1|TRBJ2-7
CASSERGTSYEQYF
TGTGCCAGCAGTGAACGAGGGACCTCCTACGAGCAGTACTTC
>-|TRBD2|TRBV14|TRBJ2-5
CASSPSGGAIETQYF
TGTGCCAGCAGCCCTAGCGGGGGGGCCATAGAGACCCAGTACTTC
>-|-|TRBV29-1|TRBJ1-1
CSVHSGAFAFF
TGCAGCGTTCACTCAGGAGCGTTCGCTTTCTTT
>-|-|TRBV27|TRBJ1-2
CASSLDGLNYGYTF
TGTGCCAGCAGTTTAGACGGGTTAAACTATGGCTACACCTTC
>-|TRBD2|TRBV12-5|TRBJ2-1
CASGLGNTGTSADNEQFF
TGTGCTAGTGGTTTGGGAAACACCGGGACTAGCGCTGACAATGAGCAGTTCTTC
>-|-|TRBV4-1|TRBJ2-1
CASSQDGWGDEQFF
TGCGCCAGCAGCCAAGACGGGTGGGGGGATGAGCAGTTCTTC
>-|TRBD2|TRBV4-2|TRBJ2-3
CASSQDSGGGFTDTQYF
TGTGCCAGCAGCCAGGATAGCGGGGGAGGGTTCACAGATACGCAGTATTTT
>once|TRBD1|TRBV14|TRBJ2-3
CASSPLPGQGFTDTQYF
TGTGCCAGCAGCCCATTACCGGGACAGGGATTCACAGATACGCAGTATTTT
>-|-|TRBV27|TRBJ2-7
CASSLTVDYEQYF
TGTGCCAGCAGTTTAACGGTGGACTACGAGCAGTACTTC
>-|TRBD2|TRBV4-1|TRBJ2-1
CASSQDWTSGNYNEQFF
TGCGCCAGCAGCCAAGATTGGACTAGCGGCAATTACAATGAGCAGTTCTTC
>-|-|TRBV29-1|TRBJ1-1
CSVEDTVALDTEAFF
TGCAGCGTTGAAGACACAGTGGCCCTGGACACTGAAGCTTTCTTT